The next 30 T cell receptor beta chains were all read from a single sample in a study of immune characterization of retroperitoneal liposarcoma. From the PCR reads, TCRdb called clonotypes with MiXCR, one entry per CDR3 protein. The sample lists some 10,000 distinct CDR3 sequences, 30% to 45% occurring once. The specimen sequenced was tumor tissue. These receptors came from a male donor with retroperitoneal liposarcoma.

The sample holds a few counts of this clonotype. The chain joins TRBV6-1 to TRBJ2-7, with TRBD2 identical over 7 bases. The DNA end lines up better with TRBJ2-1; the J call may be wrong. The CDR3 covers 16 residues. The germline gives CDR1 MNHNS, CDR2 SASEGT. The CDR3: CASSSARGDYYNEQFF. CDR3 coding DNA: TGTGCCAGCAGTTCCGCACGGGGGGACTACTACAATGAGCAGTTCTTC.

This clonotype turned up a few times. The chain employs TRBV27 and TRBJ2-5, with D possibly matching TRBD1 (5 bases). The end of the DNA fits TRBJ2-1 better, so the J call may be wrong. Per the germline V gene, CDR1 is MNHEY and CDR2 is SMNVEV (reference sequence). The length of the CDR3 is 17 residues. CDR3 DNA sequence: TGTGCCAGCAGTTTATCGGTGGGGCAGGGCCTTAACAATGAGCAGTTCTTC. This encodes CASSLSVGQGLNNEQFF.

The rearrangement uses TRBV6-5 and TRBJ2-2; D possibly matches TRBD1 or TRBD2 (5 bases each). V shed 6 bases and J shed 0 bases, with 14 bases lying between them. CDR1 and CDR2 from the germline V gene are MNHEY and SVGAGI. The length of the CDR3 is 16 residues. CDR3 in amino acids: CASRDNRDANTGELFF. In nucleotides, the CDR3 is TGTGCCAGCAGAGACAATAGGGACGCGAACACCGGGGAGCTGTTTTTT.

CDR3 region: CASSVDAQRLQTQYF. CDR3 nucleotides: TGTGCCAGCAGCGTAGATGCTCAGCGGCTGCAGACCCAGTACTTC. The chain couples TRBV9 to TRBJ2-5, with a possible D match to TRBD2 (5 bases). V was pared by 0 bases and J by 6 bases, with 15 bases between. CDR3 length: 15 amino acids. Germline CDR1 is SGDLS and CDR2 is YYNGEE.

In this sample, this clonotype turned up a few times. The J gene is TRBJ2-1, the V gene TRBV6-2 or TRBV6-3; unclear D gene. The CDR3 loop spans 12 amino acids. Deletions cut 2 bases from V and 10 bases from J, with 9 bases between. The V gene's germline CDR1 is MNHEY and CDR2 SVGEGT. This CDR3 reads CASSYAAYEQFF. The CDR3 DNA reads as TGTGCCAGCAGTTACGCCGCCTACGAGCAGTTCTTC.

The chain's CDR3 is CASSLREDNSPLHF. CDR3 nucleotide sequence: TGTGCCAGCAGTTTACGGGAGGATAATTCACCCCTCCACTTT. The V call is TRBV27, the J call TRBJ1-6; the D is unclear. The CDR3 has 14 residues. V lost 2 bases and J 5 bases, leaving 7 bases between the germline ends. Germline V gene data show CDR1 as MNHEY and CDR2 as SMNVEV (reference sequence).

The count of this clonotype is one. This CDR3 reads CASSESGATDSTDTQYF. DNA of the CDR3: TGTGCCAGCAGTGAAAGTGGTGCAACAGATAGCACAGATACGCAGTATTTT. The V gene is TRBV6-1, the J gene TRBJ2-3; D ambiguous. V was pared by 2 bases and J by 0 bases, with 15 bases between. CDR3 length equals 17 residues. In germline, CDR1 is MNHNS, CDR2 SASEGT.

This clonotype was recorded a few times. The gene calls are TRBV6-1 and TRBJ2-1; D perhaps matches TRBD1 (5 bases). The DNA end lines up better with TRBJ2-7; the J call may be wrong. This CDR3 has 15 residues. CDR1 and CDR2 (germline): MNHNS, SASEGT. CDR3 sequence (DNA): TGTGCCAGCAGTGTCCCGGACACCAATCCCTACGAGCAGTACTTC. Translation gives CASSVPDTNPYEQYF.

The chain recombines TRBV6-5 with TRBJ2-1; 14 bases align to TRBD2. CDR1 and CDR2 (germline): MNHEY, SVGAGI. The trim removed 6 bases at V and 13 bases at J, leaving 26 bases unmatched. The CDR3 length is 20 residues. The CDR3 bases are TGTGCCAGCAGCCTGGACCTCAGACTAGCGGGAGGGCCGTCCCAAGAGACCCAGTTCTTC. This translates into CASSLDLRLAGGPSQETQFF.

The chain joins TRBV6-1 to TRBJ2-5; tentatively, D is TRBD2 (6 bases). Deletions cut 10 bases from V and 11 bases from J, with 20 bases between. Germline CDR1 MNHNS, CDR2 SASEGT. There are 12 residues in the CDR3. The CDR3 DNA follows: TGTGCCACCGCGGGATTCAACAATGAGCAGTACTTC. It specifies CATAGFNNEQYF.

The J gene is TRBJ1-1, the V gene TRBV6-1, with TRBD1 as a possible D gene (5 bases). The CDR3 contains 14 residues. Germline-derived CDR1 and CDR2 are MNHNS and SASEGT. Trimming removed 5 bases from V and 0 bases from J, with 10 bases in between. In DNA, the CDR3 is TGTGCCAGCAGTAGGGACCCTCTGAACACTGAAGCTTTCTTT. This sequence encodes CASSRDPLNTEAFF.

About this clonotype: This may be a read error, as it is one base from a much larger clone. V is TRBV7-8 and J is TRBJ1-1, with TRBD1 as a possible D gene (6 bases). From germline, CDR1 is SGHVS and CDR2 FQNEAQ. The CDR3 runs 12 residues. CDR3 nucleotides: TGTGTCAGCAGCCGGGACACAGATGAAGCTTTCTTT. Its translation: CVSSRDTDEAFF.

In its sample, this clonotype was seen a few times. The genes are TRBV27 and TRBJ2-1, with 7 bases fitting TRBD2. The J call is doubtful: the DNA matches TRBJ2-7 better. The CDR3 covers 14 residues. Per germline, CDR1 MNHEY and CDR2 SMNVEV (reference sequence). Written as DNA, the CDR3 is TGTGCCAGCAGTTTGACTAGCTCTTCCTACGAGCAGTACTTC. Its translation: CASSLTSSSYEQYF.

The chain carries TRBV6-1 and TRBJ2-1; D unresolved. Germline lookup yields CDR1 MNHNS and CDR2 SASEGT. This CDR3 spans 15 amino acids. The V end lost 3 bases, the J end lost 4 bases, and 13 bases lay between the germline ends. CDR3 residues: CASSDSSLKYNEQFF. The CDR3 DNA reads TGTGCCAGCAGTGATAGTTCACTAAAATACAATGAGCAGTTCTTC.

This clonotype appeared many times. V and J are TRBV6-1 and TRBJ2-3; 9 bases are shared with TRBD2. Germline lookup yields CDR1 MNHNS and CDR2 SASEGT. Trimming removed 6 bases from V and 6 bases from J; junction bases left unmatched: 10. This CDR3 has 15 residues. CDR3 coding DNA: TGTGCCAGCAGGGCCAGCGGGGGGCCCGGTGATACGCAGTATTTT. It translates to CASRASGGPGDTQYF.

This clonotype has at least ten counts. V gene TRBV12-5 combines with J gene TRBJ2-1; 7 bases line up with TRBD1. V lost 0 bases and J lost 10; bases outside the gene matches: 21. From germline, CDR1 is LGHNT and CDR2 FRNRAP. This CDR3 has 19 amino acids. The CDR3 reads CASGLVPGQLAKGAYEQFF. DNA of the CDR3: TGTGCTAGTGGTTTGGTACCGGGACAGCTGGCTAAGGGCGCCTACGAGCAGTTCTTC.

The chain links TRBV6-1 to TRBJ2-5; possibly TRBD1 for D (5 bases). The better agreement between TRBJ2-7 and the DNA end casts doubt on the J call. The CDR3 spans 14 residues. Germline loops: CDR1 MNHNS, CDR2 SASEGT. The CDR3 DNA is TGTGCCAGCAGTGAGATGGCAGGGTTGGGCGAGCAGTACTTC. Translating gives CASSEMAGLGEQYF.

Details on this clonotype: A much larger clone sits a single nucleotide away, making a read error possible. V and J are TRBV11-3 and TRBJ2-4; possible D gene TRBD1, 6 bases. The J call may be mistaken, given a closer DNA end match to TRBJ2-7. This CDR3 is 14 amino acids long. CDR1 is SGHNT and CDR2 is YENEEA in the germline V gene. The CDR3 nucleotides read TGTGCCAACAGTCCCAGGGGCAGTGACTACGAGCAGTACTTC. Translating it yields CANSPRGSDYEQYF.

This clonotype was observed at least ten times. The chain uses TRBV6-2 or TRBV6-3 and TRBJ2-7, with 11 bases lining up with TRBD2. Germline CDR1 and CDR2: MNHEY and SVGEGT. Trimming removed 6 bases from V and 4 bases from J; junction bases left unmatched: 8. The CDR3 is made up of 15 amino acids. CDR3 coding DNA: TGTGCCAGCAGAGAACTAGCGGGGGCAGGGTACGAGCAGTACTTC. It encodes CASRELAGAGYEQYF.

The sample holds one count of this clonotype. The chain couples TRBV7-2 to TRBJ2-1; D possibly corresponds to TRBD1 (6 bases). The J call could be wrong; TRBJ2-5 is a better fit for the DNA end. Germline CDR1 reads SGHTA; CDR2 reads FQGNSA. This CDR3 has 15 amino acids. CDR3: CASSSGQKLQETQYF. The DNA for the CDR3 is TGTGCCAGCAGCTCCGGACAGAAATTACAAGAGACCCAGTACTTC.

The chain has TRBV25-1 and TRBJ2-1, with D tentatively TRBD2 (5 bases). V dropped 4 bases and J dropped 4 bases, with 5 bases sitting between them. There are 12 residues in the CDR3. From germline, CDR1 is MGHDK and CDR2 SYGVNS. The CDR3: CASSGTYNEQFF. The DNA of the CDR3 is TGTGCCAGCAGTGGGACTTACAATGAGCAGTTCTTC. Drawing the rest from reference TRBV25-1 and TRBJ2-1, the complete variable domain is EADIYQTPRYLVIGTGKKITLECSQTMGHDKMYWYQQDPGMELHLIHYSYGVNSTEKGDLSSESTVSRIRTEHFPLTLESARPSHTSQYLCASSGTYNEQFFGPGTRLTVL.

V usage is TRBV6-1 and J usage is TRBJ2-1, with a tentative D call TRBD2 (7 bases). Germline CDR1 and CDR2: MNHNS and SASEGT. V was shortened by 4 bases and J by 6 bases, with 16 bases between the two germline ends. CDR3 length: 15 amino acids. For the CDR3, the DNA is TGTGCCAGCAGTGCTGGGGGGGCCGGTGGCAATGAGCAGTTCTTC. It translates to CASSAGGAGGNEQFF.

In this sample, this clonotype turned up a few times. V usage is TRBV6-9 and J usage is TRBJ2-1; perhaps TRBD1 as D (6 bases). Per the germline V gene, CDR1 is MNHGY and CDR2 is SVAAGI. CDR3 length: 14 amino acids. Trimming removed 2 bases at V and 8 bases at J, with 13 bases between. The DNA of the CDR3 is TGTGCCAGCAGTTATAGGGGGTCCTCCCATGAGCAGTTCTTC. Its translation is CASSYRGSSHEQFF.

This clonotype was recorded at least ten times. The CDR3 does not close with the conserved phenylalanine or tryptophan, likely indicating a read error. CDR3 sequence: CASSWGNEQYL. CDR3 in DNA: TGTGCCAGCTCGTGGGGGAATGAGCAGTACTTA. The rearrangement joins TRBV6-1 to TRBJ2-5; D possibly uses TRBD1 or TRBD2 (5 bases each). V lost 8 bases to trimming and J lost 11 bases, with 15 bases between them. Germline CDR1 reads MNHNS; CDR2 reads SASEGT. The CDR3 extends over 11 amino acids.

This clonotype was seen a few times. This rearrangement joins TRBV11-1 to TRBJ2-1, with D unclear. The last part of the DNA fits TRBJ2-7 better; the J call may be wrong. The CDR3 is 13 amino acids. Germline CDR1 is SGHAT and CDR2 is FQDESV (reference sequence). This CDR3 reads CASSLVDAYEQYF. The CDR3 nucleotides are TGTGCCAGCAGCTTAGTAGATGCCTACGAGCAGTACTTC.

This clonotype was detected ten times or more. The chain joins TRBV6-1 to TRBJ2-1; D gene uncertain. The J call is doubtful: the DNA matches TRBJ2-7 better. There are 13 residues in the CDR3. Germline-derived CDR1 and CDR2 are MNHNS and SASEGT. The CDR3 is CASSDEAHYEQYF. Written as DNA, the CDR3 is TGTGCCAGCAGTGATGAGGCGCACTACGAGCAGTACTTC.

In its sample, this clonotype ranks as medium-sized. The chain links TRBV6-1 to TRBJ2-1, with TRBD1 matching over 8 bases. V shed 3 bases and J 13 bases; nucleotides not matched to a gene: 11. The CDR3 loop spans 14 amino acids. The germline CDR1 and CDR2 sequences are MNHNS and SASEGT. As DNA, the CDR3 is TGTGCCAGCAGTGAGTCAGGGGGCATAGAGACCCAGTTCTTC. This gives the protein CASSESGGIETQFF.

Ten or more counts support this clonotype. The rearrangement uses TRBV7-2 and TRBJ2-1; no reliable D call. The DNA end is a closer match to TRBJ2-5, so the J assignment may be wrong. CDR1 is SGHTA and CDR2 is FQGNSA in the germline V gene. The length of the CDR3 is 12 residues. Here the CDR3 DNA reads TGTGCCAGCAGCTTAGGAGCAGAGACCCAGTACTTC. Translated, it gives CASSLGAETQYF.

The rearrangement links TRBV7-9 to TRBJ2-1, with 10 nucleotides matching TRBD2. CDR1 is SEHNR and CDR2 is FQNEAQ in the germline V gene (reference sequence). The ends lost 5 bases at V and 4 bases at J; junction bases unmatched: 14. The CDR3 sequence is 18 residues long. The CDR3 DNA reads TGTGCCAGCAGCGGGACTAGCGACGATAGAGGGGGATACAATGAGCAGTTCTTC. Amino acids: CASSGTSDDRGGYNEQFF.

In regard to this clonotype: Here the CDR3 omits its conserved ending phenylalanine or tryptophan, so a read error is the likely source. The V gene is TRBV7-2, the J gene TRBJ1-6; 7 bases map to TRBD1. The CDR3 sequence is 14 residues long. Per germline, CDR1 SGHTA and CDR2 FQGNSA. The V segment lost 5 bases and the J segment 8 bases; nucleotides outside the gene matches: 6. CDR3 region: CASSPRQGHSPLHL. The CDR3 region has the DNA TGTGCCAGCAGCCCCCGACAGGGCCATTCACCCCTCCACCTT.